The 25 T cell receptor beta chains reported below all come from one sample, sequenced in a study of cytomegalovirus exposure and HLA in healthy donors. The PCR was carried out with 60 Vbeta primers and 13 Jbeta primers. Using immunoSEQ multiplex PCR, the repertoire was profiled, and TCRdb retains in-frame clones only, with some absent. The table records 80,000 to 100,000 clones, 65% to 85% of them present only once. The sequenced sample was PBMCs. These receptors were obtained from a man aged 35 to 55 in good health and CMV-seropositive.

V and J are TRBV10-1 and TRBJ2-1; 8 bases fit TRBD2. V lost 0 bases to trimming and J lost 3 bases; unmatched junction nucleotides: 4. The CDR3 is 16 residues long. Germline CDR1 WNHNN, CDR2 SYGVQD (reference sequence). CDR3 loop: CASSESSGSLYNEQFF. The CDR3 DNA sequence: TGCGCCAGCAGTGAGTCGAGCGGGAGTCTCTACAATGAGCAGTTCTTC.

This chain joins TRBV7-2 and TRBJ2-1; possibly TRBD1 for D (5 bases). This CDR3 comprises 15 residues. V dropped 6 bases and J dropped 0 bases, with 12 bases sitting between them. Germline V lookup: CDR1 SGHTA, CDR2 FQGNSA. For the CDR3, the DNA is TGTGCCAGCAGTCTCCAGGGAAGCTCCTACAATGAGCAGTTCTTC. It specifies CASSLQGSSYNEQFF.

The J gene is TRBJ1-2, the V gene TRBV28, with D maybe TRBD1 (5 bases). V gave up 5 bases and J gave up 10 bases, with 20 bases separating them. Germline assignment: CDR1 MDHEN and CDR2 SYDVKM. The CDR3 loop spans 14 amino acids. CDR3: CASSVSGAKGFYTF. CDR3 coding DNA: TGTGCCAGCAGTGTTTCGGGAGCCAAGGGGTTCTACACCTTC.

The rearrangement links TRBV2 to TRBJ1-5; 7 bases agree with TRBD1. The J segment lost 2 bases and the V segment lost 8 bases, leaving 3 bases of the junction unmatched. Germline V CDR1 and CDR2: SNHLY, FYNNEI. This CDR3 is built from 13 residues. The CDR3 here is CASDREGNQPQHF. Here the CDR3 DNA reads TGTGCCAGCGACAGGGAAGGCAATCAGCCCCAGCATTTT.

The chain employs TRBV5-1 and TRBJ1-2; 9 nucleotides match TRBD1. The CDR3 contains 15 residues. Germline CDR1 and CDR2: SGHRS and YFSETQ. V lost 2 bases, J lost 4 bases, and 6 bases stayed unmatched. CDR3 sequence: CASSLAPDRGYGYTF. The CDR3 DNA is TGCGCCAGCAGCTTAGCACCGGACAGGGGCTATGGCTACACCTTC.

V and J are TRBV6-1 and TRBJ1-2, with D possibly being TRBD1 (5 bases). V lost 7 bases and J lost 0, with 12 bases in between. The CDR3 length is 14 residues. Germline V gene data show CDR1 as MNHNS and CDR2 as SASEGT. CDR3 protein: CASTATEANYGYTF. Here the CDR3 DNA reads TGTGCCAGCACTGCGACAGAAGCTAACTATGGCTACACCTTC.

This rearrangement joins TRBV27 to TRBJ2-5; a possible D gene is TRBD2 (5 bases). This CDR3 is 14 amino acids long. Germline lookup yields CDR1 MNHEY and CDR2 SMNVEV (reference sequence). Trimming cost V 4 bases and J 7 bases, with 16 bases left between them. Written as DNA, the CDR3 is TGTGCCAGCAGTTCCTCGGAGGTCTGGGGGACCCAGTACTTC. Protein product: CASSSSEVWGTQYF.

The CDR3 region has the DNA TGTGCCAGCAGTTTAGGAGGACAGGGTGGTCAGTACTTC. Translated: CASSLGGQGGQYF. This chain links TRBV27 with TRBJ2-4; 8 bases agree with TRBD1. This CDR3 has 13 amino acids. With V trimmed by 2 bases and J by 12 bases, 6 bases remained unmatched. Germline CDR1 reads MNHEY; CDR2 reads SMNVEV (reference sequence).

Note on this clone: The junction does not match germline at one end; this may be a read error. The chain carries TRBV2 and TRBJ2-7; no definite D call. From germline, CDR1 is SNHLY and CDR2 FYNNEI. The CDR3 length is 14 residues. CDR3 nucleotides: TGTGCCAGCAGTGAAGAGCAGGTTCTGCGTACAAACATCTTC. Translating it yields CASSEEQVLRTNIF.

This clone was seen more than once but under ten times. J is TRBJ1-1 and V is TRBV11-3; unclear D gene. This CDR3 is built from 13 residues. Germline CDR1 and CDR2: SGHNT and YENEEA. V was clipped by 0 bases and J by 0 bases, with 2 bases between them. CDR3: CASSLDLNTEAFF. CDR3 sequence (DNA): TGTGCCAGCAGCTTAGACTTGAACACTGAAGCTTTCTTT.

The genes are TRBV5-3 and TRBJ2-7, with D possibly being TRBD1 (6 bases). TRBV5-3 is noted as an ORF with a role that remains uncertain. There are 12 residues in the CDR3. Trimming removed 4 bases at V and 7 bases at J, with 12 bases between. This chain's CDR3 is CARSNYRDEQYF. The DNA for the CDR3 is TGTGCCAGAAGCAATTACAGGGATGAGCAGTACTTC.

This CDR3 is CASKGASSVVYSPLHF. Here the CDR3 DNA reads TGTGCCAGCAAAGGGGCTTCAAGTGTTGTATACTCACCCCTCCACTTT. The chain links TRBV2 to TRBJ1-6, with a tentative D call TRBD1 (5 bases). V lost 7 bases and J 10 bases, leaving 23 bases between the germline ends. This CDR3 is built from 16 residues. Germline-derived CDR1 and CDR2 are SNHLY and FYNNEI.

The chain joins TRBV5-1 to TRBJ1-4, with 10 bases lining up with TRBD1. V was clipped by 4 bases and J by 2 bases; unmatched bases: 11. This CDR3 spans 18 amino acids. Germline V gene sequence: CDR1 SGHRS, CDR2 YFSETQ. CDR3 protein: CASSPGTGAWGTNEKLFF. CDR3 DNA sequence: TGCGCCAGCAGCCCCGGGACAGGGGCATGGGGTACTAATGAAAAACTGTTTTTT.

The chain recombines TRBV29-1 with TRBJ1-1, with a tentative D call TRBD1 (6 bases). V lost 5 bases to trimming and J lost 5 bases, with 21 bases between them. Germline CDR1 is SQVTM and CDR2 is ANQGSEA. The CDR3 totals 15 residues. The CDR3 here is CSVYPRGGLGTEAFF. CDR3 DNA sequence: TGCAGCGTTTACCCTAGGGGGGGTTTAGGTACTGAAGCTTTCTTT.

The genes are TRBV7-2 and TRBJ2-1; 7 bases agree with TRBD2. The V segment lost 8 bases and the J segment 2 bases; nucleotides outside the gene matches: 0. This CDR3 comprises 12 residues. Germline-derived CDR1 and CDR2 are SGHTA and FQGNSA. The CDR3 region is CASGRAYNEQFF. CDR3 nucleotide sequence: TGTGCCAGCGGGAGGGCCTACAATGAGCAGTTCTTC.

This sequence joins TRBV9 and TRBJ1-2; TRBD1 matches 7 bases. The V gene end was trimmed by 6 bases and the J gene end by 8 bases; junction bases not matched to a gene: 10. Germline V gene lookup returns CDR1 SGDLS and CDR2 YYNGEE. This CDR3 has 13 residues. Written as DNA, the CDR3 is TGTGCCAGCACTACAGGGGACACAGCGGGCTACACCTTC. It specifies CASTTGDTAGYTF. The entire variable domain, with the rest obtained from reference TRBV9 and TRBJ1-2, is as follows: DSGVTQTPKHLITATGQRVTLRCSPRSGDLSVYWYQQSLDQGLQFLIQYYNGEERAKGNILERFSAQQFPDLHSELNLSSLELGDSALYFCASTTGDTAGYTFGSGTRLTVV.

The V gene is TRBV19, the J gene TRBJ1-5, with D possibly being TRBD1 (6 bases). The CDR3 is 18 residues long. V gave up 2 bases and J gave up 0 bases, with 17 bases separating them. The germline gives CDR1 LNHDA, CDR2 SQIVND (reference sequence). The CDR3 nucleotides are TGTGCCAGTAGTATATCCGGGACAAGGATCTATAGCAATCAGCCCCAGCATTTT. The encoded protein is CASSISGTRIYSNQPQHF. Combining the CDR3 with reference TRBV19 and TRBJ1-5 gives the whole variable domain DGGITQSPKYLFRKEGQNVTLSCEQNLNHDAMYWYRQDPGQGLRLIYYSQIVNDFQKGDIAEGYSVSREKKESFPLTVTSAQKNPTAFYLCASSISGTRIYSNQPQHFGDGTRLSIL.

The V and J genes are TRBV7-8 and TRBJ1-1; tentatively, D is TRBD1 (5 bases). This CDR3 comprises 17 residues. V dropped 1 base and J dropped 7 bases, with 22 bases sitting between them. Germline CDR1 reads SGHVS; CDR2 reads FQNEAQ. The chain's CDR3 is CASSLERLGGVSGEAFF. CDR3 nucleotide sequence: TGTGCCAGCAGCTTAGAGCGGCTGGGAGGGGTTTCCGGTGAAGCTTTCTTT. Drawing the rest from reference TRBV7-8 and TRBJ1-1, the complete variable domain is GAGVSQSPRYKVAKRGQDVALRCDPISGHVSLFWYQQALGQGPEFLTYFQNEAQLDKSGLPSDRFFAERPEGSVSTLKIQRTQQEDSAVYLCASSLERLGGVSGEAFFGQGTRLTVV.

The chain combines TRBV19 with TRBJ2-3; a possible D gene is TRBD1 (6 bases). The CDR3 sequence is 15 residues long. The ends were cut back, 1 base at V and 0 bases at J, with 8 bases in the middle. Germline-derived CDR1 and CDR2 are LNHDA and SQIVND (reference sequence). CDR3 sequence: CASSIVTGSTDTQYF. The CDR3 coding sequence is TGTGCCAGTAGTATAGTCACAGGGAGCACAGATACGCAGTATTTT.

The chain uses TRBV6-1 and TRBJ1-5, with 9 bases lining up with TRBD1. Germline assignment: CDR1 MNHNS and CDR2 SASEGT. V shed 5 bases and J 5 bases; nucleotides not matched to a gene: 4. The CDR3 loop spans 14 amino acids. CDR3 sequence (DNA): TGTGCCAGCAGTTCGACAGGGGGGGATCAGCCCCAGCATTTT. Its protein product is CASSSTGGDQPQHF.

The chain employs TRBV5-4 and TRBJ2-5; D not resolved. There are 16 residues in the CDR3. CDR1 SGHNT and CDR2 YYREEE come from the germline V gene (reference sequence). V was shortened by 0 bases and J by 2 bases, with 14 bases between the two germline ends. In DNA, the CDR3 is TGTGCCAGCAGCTTGGGACTCCTCTCGATACAAGAGACCCAGTACTTC. It encodes CASSLGLLSIQETQYF.

The CDR3 sequence: CASSYRTEEAFF. The CDR3 nucleotides read TGTGCCAGCAGCTATCGGACAGAGGAGGCTTTCTTT. The chain links TRBV7-9 to TRBJ1-1; the D gene is possibly TRBD1 (6 bases). Deletions cut 4 bases from V and 11 bases from J, with 14 bases between. CDR3 length: 12 residues. Germline CDR1 is SEHNR and CDR2 is FQNEAQ (reference sequence).

J is TRBJ2-7 and V is TRBV7-8; 7 positions agree with TRBD1. V lost 1 base to trimming and J lost 1 base; unmatched junction nucleotides: 13. CDR1 is SGHVS and CDR2 is FQNEAQ in the germline V gene. The CDR3 loop spans 18 amino acids. CDR3 sequence reads: CASSLEGWRQGESYEQYF. CDR3 DNA: TGTGCCAGCAGCTTAGAGGGATGGCGACAGGGCGAATCCTACGAGCAGTACTTC.

The chain recombines TRBV19 with TRBJ2-3; D possibly corresponds to TRBD1 (7 bases). Germline assignment: CDR1 LNHDA and CDR2 SQIVND (reference sequence). V was trimmed by 5 bases and J by 2 bases, leaving 17 bases between them. The CDR3 is made up of 16 amino acids. CDR3 in amino acids: CASSDPGGKNTDTQYF. The CDR3 DNA is TGTGCCAGTAGTGACCCAGGGGGGAAGAACACAGATACGCAGTATTTT.

This sequence joins TRBV5-8 and TRBJ1-1; no firm D call. Germline CDR1 SGHTS, CDR2 YDEGEE. The CDR3 sequence is 8 residues long. V lost 4 bases and J lost 13, with 5 bases in between. The DNA of the CDR3 is TGTGCCAGCAGCCCCTATTTCTTT. It is translated as CASSPYFF.